The 3 T cell receptor beta chains given below trace back to one sample, sequenced in a study of identical twins. Using its own MiXCR run on the 5' RACE reads, TCRdb lists one record per CDR3 protein. The sample has approximately 410,000 distinct CDR3 sequences, about a fifth seen once. Material for sequencing was naive T cells sorted from blood. Source of these receptors: a man in his forties or fifties in good health.

This clonotype came up a few times. V and J are TRBV7-2 and TRBJ2-5, with 8 bases identical to TRBD1. Unmatched junction bases numbered 11, after V lost 3 bases and J lost 5 bases. CDR3 length: 16 amino acids. From germline, CDR1 is SGHTA and CDR2 FQGNSA. This CDR3 is CASSFFGTGGRETQYF. The DNA of the CDR3 is TGTGCCAGCAGCTTTTTTGGGACAGGAGGGCGGGAGACCCAGTACTTC.

This chain joins TRBV20-1 and TRBJ1-5; 8 bases map to TRBD1. Germline-derived CDR1 and CDR2 are DFQATT and SNEGSKA (reference sequence). This CDR3 contains 13 residues. V shed 7 bases, J shed 6 bases, and the junction held 8 bases outside the gene matches. The CDR3 region is CSVTQGAFQPQHF. The CDR3 nucleotides are TGCAGTGTTACTCAGGGGGCGTTTCAGCCCCAGCATTTT.

This clonotype was picked up a small number of times. V and J are TRBV6-1 and TRBJ2-7, with D unresolved. The germline V gene encodes CDR1 MNHNS and CDR2 SASEGT. With 6 bases removed from V and 4 bases from J, the gap between germline ends came to 16 bases. The CDR3 covers 14 residues. CDR3 nucleotide sequence: TGTGCCAGCAGCCTGGGATCAGCGCAATACGAGCAGTACTTC. Its protein product is CASSLGSAQYEQYF.